Listed below are T cell receptor beta chains from one sample, sequenced in a study of blood T cell repertoires in COVID-19. Data came from immunoSEQ multiplex PCR; TCRdb stores just in-frame clones and leaves some out. The sample has roughly 30,000 clones, around 94% seen once. The sample comprised peripheral blood. These receptors all stem from a woman in her 70s with COVID-19, enrolled during active disease. CDR3s include the opening cysteine and the closing phenylalanine or tryptophan. Fields, in order: V gene, D gene, J gene, CDR3 length, clone size, CDR3 protein, CDR3 DNA. A D gene is named only where the DNA matches it firmly. The size of a clone is reported for some rows only, either as once, few or many, or as a class for expanded clones.

V: TRBV5-1
D: TRBD2
J: TRBJ2-5
length: 15
size: NA
CDR3: CASSGLAGTQETQYF
DNA: TGCGCCAGCAGCGGATTAGCGGGAACACAAGAGACCCAGTACTTC

V: TRBV16
D: TRBD1
J: TRBJ1-4
length: 14
size: NA
CDR3: CASSPGTGLGKLFF
DNA: TGTGCCAGCAGCCCCGGGACAGGTTTAGGAAAACTGTTTTTT

V: TRBV27
D: NA
J: TRBJ1-6
length: 14
size: NA
CDR3: CASSFRGDNSPLHF
DNA: TGTGCCAGCAGTTTTCGGGGGGATAATTCACCCCTCCACTTT

V: TRBV19
D: NA
J: TRBJ1-2
length: 17
size: NA
CDR3: CASSRQHAVQGRVGYTF
DNA: TGTGCCAGTAGTAGACAGCATGCAGTTCAAGGCCGTGTTGGCTACACCTTC

V: TRBV7-9
D: TRBD2
J: TRBJ2-5
length: 13
size: once
CDR3: CASTTSGQETQYF
DNA: TGTGCCAGCACGACTAGCGGGCAAGAGACCCAGTACTTC

V: TRBV3-1/TRBV3-2
D: TRBD2
J: TRBJ2-1
length: 15
size: NA
CDR3: CASSQDTGRVNEQFF
DNA: TGTGCCAGCAGCCAAGATACCGGGAGGGTCAATGAGCAGTTCTTC

V: TRBV28
D: NA
J: TRBJ1-2
length: 15
size: NA
CDR3: CASSTPGQRNYGYTF
DNA: TGTGCCAGCAGTACACCCGGACAGCGTAACTATGGCTACACCTTC

V: TRBV28
D: TRBD1
J: TRBJ1-6
length: 17
size: NA
CDR3: CASIGQGLVSRNSPLHF
DNA: TGTGCCAGCATCGGACAGGGTTTGGTATCCAGGAATTCACCCCTCCACTTT

V: TRBV28
D: TRBD1
J: TRBJ2-2
length: 14
size: NA
CDR3: CASSRRGGPGELFF
DNA: TGTGCCAGCAGTCGGCGAGGGGGCCCCGGGGAGCTGTTTTTT

V: TRBV19
D: NA
J: TRBJ2-2
length: 15
size: NA
CDR3: CASSIPAGNTGELFF
DNA: TGTGCCAGTAGTATCCCTGCCGGTAACACCGGGGAGCTGTTTTTT

V: TRBV23-1
D: NA
J: TRBJ2-1
length: 14
size: once
CDR3: CASRNRDPYNEQFF
DNA: TGCGCCAGCAGAAACAGGGACCCCTACAATGAGCAGTTCTTC

V: TRBV27
D: NA
J: TRBJ2-4
length: 13
size: NA
CDR3: CASSPTGIYIQYF
DNA: TGTGCCAGCAGCCCTACAGGAATTTACATTCAGTACTTC

V: TRBV11-1
D: NA
J: TRBJ1-1
length: 15
size: NA
CDR3: CASSPRRDPYTEAFF
DNA: TGTGCCAGCAGCCCCAGGAGGGACCCTTACACTGAAGCTTTCTTT

V: TRBV13
D: NA
J: TRBJ2-2
length: 12
size: NA
CDR3: CASSSGAGELFF
DNA: TGTGCCAGCAGCTCCGGGGCCGGGGAGCTGTTTTTT

V: TRBV11-2
D: NA
J: TRBJ2-2
length: 16
size: NA
CDR3: CASSLAYGSVTGELFF
DNA: TGTGCCAGCAGCTTAGCGTACGGGAGCGTCACCGGGGAGCTGTTTTTT

V: TRBV5-5
D: NA
J: TRBJ2-3
length: 14
size: NA
CDR3: CASSLNTGTDTQYF
DNA: TGTGCCAGCAGCTTGAACACAGGCACAGATACGCAGTATTTT

V: TRBV25-1
D: TRBD2
J: TRBJ2-5
length: 17
size: NA
CDR3: CASSELGSGGEQETQYF
DNA: TGTGCCAGCAGTGAACTCGGTAGCGGGGGGGAGCAAGAGACCCAGTACTTC

V: TRBV7-3
D: TRBD2
J: TRBJ2-1
length: 18
size: NA
CDR3: CASSQKVAAAGDRNEQFF
DNA: TGTGCCAGCAGCCAAAAGGTCGCAGCAGCGGGAGATCGCAATGAGCAGTTCTTC

V: TRBV19
D: TRBD2
J: TRBJ2-2
length: 15
size: NA
CDR3: CASSIIRGSSRELFF
DNA: TGTGCCAGTAGTATAATTCGCGGGAGTAGCAGGGAGCTGTTTTTT

V: TRBV28
D: TRBD2
J: TRBJ2-1
length: 15
size: NA
CDR3: CASSARGLTFNEQFF
DNA: TGTGCCAGCAGTGCCCGGGGACTAACTTTCAATGAGCAGTTCTTC

V: TRBV30
D: NA
J: TRBJ1-2
length: 13
size: NA
CDR3: CAWSGTTVDGYTF
DNA: TGTGCCTGGAGTGGGACGACAGTAGATGGCTACACCTTC

V: TRBV27
D: TRBD1
J: TRBJ1-1
length: 16
size: NA
CDR3: CASSLSPGQGGTEAFF
DNA: TGTGCCAGCAGTTTATCACCGGGACAGGGTGGCACTGAAGCTTTCTTT

V: TRBV10-1
D: NA
J: TRBJ2-1
length: 14
size: few
CDR3: CASSDAGTYNEQFF
DNA: TGCGCCAGCAGTGATGCCGGGACATACAATGAGCAGTTCTTC

V: TRBV30
D: NA
J: TRBJ1-1
length: 12
size: NA
CDR3: CAWAWGRTEAFF
DNA: TGTGCCTGGGCTTGGGGGAGGACAGAAGCTTTCTTT

V: TRBV4-1
D: NA
J: TRBJ2-2
length: 14
size: NA
CDR3: CASSQVGGTGELFF
DNA: TGCGCCAGCAGCCAAGTTGGGGGGACCGGGGAGCTGTTTTTT

V: TRBV5-1
D: TRBD1
J: TRBJ1-2
length: 15
size: NA
CDR3: CASSLGVVGTGGYTF
DNA: TGCGCCAGCAGCTTGGGAGTCGTTGGGACAGGGGGCTACACCTTC

V: TRBV27
D: TRBD1
J: TRBJ2-1
length: 15
size: NA
CDR3: CASSSGTGGWNEQFF
DNA: TGTGCCAGCAGTTCGGGGACAGGGGGCTGGAATGAGCAGTTCTTC

V: TRBV5-1
D: TRBD1
J: TRBJ1-2
length: 14
size: NA
CDR3: CASSEGAGHYGYTF
DNA: TGCGCCAGCAGCGAGGGGGCCGGCCACTATGGCTACACCTTC

V: TRBV13
D: NA
J: TRBJ1-2
length: 11
size: NA
CDR3: CASSLDLGYTF
DNA: TGTGCCAGCAGCTTAGATCTTGGCTACACCTTC

V: TRBV5-1
D: NA
J: TRBJ2-1
length: 15
size: NA
CDR3: CASSGGGAEVNEQFF
DNA: TGCGCCAGCAGCGGAGGGGGCGCAGAGGTCAATGAGCAGTTCTTC

V: TRBV4-1
D: TRBD2
J: TRBJ2-7
length: 16
size: once
CDR3: CASSQGGGLADWEQYF
DNA: TGCGCCAGCAGCCAAGGGGGCGGACTAGCGGATTGGGAGCAGTACTTC

V: TRBV5-1
D: TRBD1
J: TRBJ2-3
length: 15
size: NA
CDR3: CASSVKQGAIDTQYF
DNA: TGCGCCAGCAGCGTTAAACAGGGGGCCATAGATACGCAGTATTTT

V: TRBV19
D: TRBD2
J: TRBJ2-1
length: 15
size: NA
CDR3: CASSMLAGDLNEQFF
DNA: TGTGCCAGTAGTATGCTAGCGGGAGATCTCAATGAGCAGTTCTTC

V: TRBV19
D: NA
J: TRBJ2-2
length: 11
size: NA
CDR3: CASTLTGELFF
DNA: TGTGCCAGTACCTTAACCGGGGAGCTGTTTTTT

V: TRBV2
D: NA
J: TRBJ1-1
length: 14
size: once
CDR3: CASSGQTVNTEAFF
DNA: TGTGCCAGCAGTGGACAGACGGTGAACACTGAAGCTTTCTTT

V: TRBV19
D: NA
J: TRBJ2-1
length: 18
size: NA
CDR3: CASSMFMEVWEGGNEQFF
DNA: TGTGCCAGTAGTATGTTTATGGAGGTGTGGGAAGGAGGCAATGAGCAGTTCTTC

V: TRBV6-2/TRBV6-3
D: NA
J: TRBJ2-1
length: 13
size: NA
CDR3: CASSYREMDEQFF
DNA: TGTGCCAGCAGTTACCGGGAGATGGATGAGCAGTTCTTC

V: TRBV5-5
D: NA
J: TRBJ1-3
length: 15
size: NA
CDR3: CASNRGGAEGNTIYF
DNA: TGTGCCAGCAACCGGGGGGGGGCTGAAGGAAACACCATATATTTT

V: TRBV19
D: TRBD2
J: TRBJ2-3
length: 14
size: NA
CDR3: CASSIAGGQDTQYF
DNA: TGTGCCAGTAGTATAGCGGGAGGTCAAGATACGCAGTATTTT

V: TRBV18
D: NA
J: TRBJ1-3
length: 15
size: NA
CDR3: CASSPPTMSGNTIYF
DNA: TGTGCCAGCTCACCACCTACAATGTCTGGAAACACCATATATTTT

V: TRBV6-4
D: NA
J: TRBJ2-7
length: 15
size: NA
CDR3: CASSEGWTVSYEQYF
DNA: TGTGCCAGCAGTGAAGGTTGGACAGTAAGCTACGAGCAGTACTTC

V: TRBV6-2/TRBV6-3
D: NA
J: TRBJ1-5
length: 14
size: NA
CDR3: CASSHGTVGQPQHF
DNA: TGTGCCAGCAGTCACGGTACAGTTGGTCAGCCCCAGCATTTT